This is a list of T cell receptor beta chains from one sample in a study of blood T cell repertoires in COVID-19. The table came from immunoSEQ multiplex PCR; TCRdb's copy has only in-frame clones and leaves some out. The sample has 120,000 to 150,000 clones, approximately 80% seen once. Sequencing was performed on peripheral blood. The receptor source for this set is a human donor in a cohort sampled during active COVID-19. Both conserved end residues are part of each CDR3. The D gene is left open where the match is weak.

V	D	J	CDR3
TRBV5-4	-	TRBJ1-1	CASSSRVLGTEAFF
TRBV4-3	-	TRBJ1-4	CASSQDLYGEKLFF
TRBV28	TRBD1	TRBJ1-5	CASSLTGRINQPQHF
TRBV10-1	-	TRBJ2-4	CASSELERKGLAKNIQYF
TRBV7-2	-	TRBJ1-5	CASSLGTLNQPQHF
TRBV24-1	-	TRBJ2-7	CATIESGISYEQYF
TRBV7-9	-	TRBJ1-1	CASSLWGRGSTEAFF
TRBV9	-	TRBJ1-3	CASSIGDTIYF
TRBV2	TRBD1	TRBJ2-7	CASCGTGIENYPPYEQYF
TRBV5-1	-	TRBJ2-3	CASSSHRSSTDTQYF
TRBV7-9	-	TRBJ2-3	CASSLALGATDTQYF
TRBV7-2	TRBD2	TRBJ2-5	CASSLGRPSGDQETQYF
TRBV11-3	-	TRBJ2-1	CASSLGGVAYNEQFF
TRBV19	-	TRBJ1-5	CASGQTLAQHF
TRBV11-2	-	TRBJ2-7	CASSLDLYEQYF
TRBV5-1	TRBD1	TRBJ2-1	CASQDRSSSYNEQFF
TRBV9	-	TRBJ2-5	CASSKEAARETQYF
TRBV6-6	-	TRBJ2-7	CASSLPGKIEQYF
TRBV7-2	TRBD2	TRBJ2-1	CASSLVPAGGYNEQFF
TRBV7-2	TRBD2	TRBJ2-5	CASHVSGVQETQYF
TRBV4-2	-	TRBJ2-3	CASSQDTSAGPPGATDTQYF
TRBV15	TRBD1	TRBJ2-2	CATSRGETGGNGELFF
TRBV9	-	TRBJ1-2	CASSVEGLYGYTF
TRBV2	TRBD1	TRBJ1-1	CASTPDRGAPEAFF
TRBV7-2	-	TRBJ1-6	CASSLVGNGSPLHF
TRBV5-1	TRBD2	TRBJ2-2	CATTGGTGTSTGELFF
TRBV9	-	TRBJ2-5	CASSRALGETQYF
TRBV4-3	-	TRBJ2-1	CASSQVRNEQFF
TRBV7-8	-	TRBJ1-5	CASSPTGRNLKGGNQPQHF
TRBV19	-	TRBJ1-5	CATSISGTSVFNQPQHF
TRBV24-1	-	TRBJ1-5	CATSVAISNQPQHF
TRBV5-1	TRBD2	TRBJ2-2	CASSLMSSGGTGELFF
TRBV7-9	-	TRBJ2-7	CASGRNEVYEQYF
TRBV6-5	TRBD2	TRBJ2-5	CASTQLAGGQETQYF
TRBV5-1	TRBD1	TRBJ2-3	CASSAYGTGPLDTQYF
TRBV5-1	TRBD1	TRBJ1-6	CASSLGTGSYNSPLHF
TRBV29-1	TRBD1	TRBJ1-2	CSVGETGGAYGYTF
TRBV10-3	-	TRBJ1-1	CAIKGVNTEAFF
TRBV5-5	-	TRBJ1-2	CASSLGTGVYGYTF
TRBV19	-	TRBJ2-7	CASTPPGRGWGEQYF
TRBV19	TRBD1	TRBJ2-7	CASSTPPSGQGVYEQYF
TRBV6-5	-	TRBJ1-1	CASSPRGDEAFF
TRBV5-4	TRBD1	TRBJ2-7	CASHSGGRVEQYF
TRBV5-5	-	TRBJ2-1	CASSLGSGSYNEQFF
TRBV7-3	TRBD1	TRBJ2-6	CASSVTGGWGGANVLTF
TRBV27	-	TRBJ1-1	CASRPHRGGENKAFF
TRBV27	-	TRBJ1-1	CASSPGGVEAFF
TRBV3-1/TRBV3-2	-	TRBJ1-5	CASSQRADRKESQPQHF
TRBV4-1	-	TRBJ2-3	CASSQEGATQYF
TRBV11-1	-	TRBJ2-2	CASRPGAGSTGELFF
TRBV6-5	TRBD2	TRBJ2-2	CASMPASGGAEELFF
TRBV24-1	TRBD2	TRBJ2-1	CATSDELAGGGNEQFF
TRBV4-1	TRBD1	TRBJ1-2	CASSQEVVRQGTANPYGYTF